One and the same sample provided the 5 T cell receptor beta chains below, sequenced in a study of OX40 agonist ivuxolimab in advanced cancers. The data were produced by immunoSEQ multiplex PCR, yet TCRdb's version contains in-frame clones alone and is incomplete. The sample carries approximately 11,000 clones, approximately 86% recorded once. Specimen: CD4+ or CD8+ T cells sorted from blood, collected in a trial of the OX40 agonist ivuxolimab. Receptors were obtained from an adult with an advanced solid tumor such as melanoma, head and neck, liver or kidney cancer.

The rearrangement uses TRBV28 and TRBJ2-2; D could derive from TRBD1 or TRBD2 (5 bases each). The length of the CDR3 is 17 residues. V shed 5 bases and J shed 4 bases, with 20 bases lying between them. Germline CDR1 reads MDHEN; CDR2 reads SYDVKM. Written as DNA, the CDR3 is TGTGCCAGCAGTCCATCTTGGGGCCGGGGATCCACCGGGGAGCTGTTTTTT. Protein: CASSPSWGRGSTGELFF.

The genes are TRBV6-1 and TRBJ2-7, with D hard to call. V lost 2 bases to trimming and J lost 2 bases, with 10 bases between them. The CDR3 runs to 14 residues. CDR1 is MNHNS, CDR2 SASEGT, per germline. CDR3 residues: CASSESGTTYEQYF. CDR3 DNA sequence: TGTGCCAGCAGTGAATCGGGCACAACCTACGAGCAGTACTTC.

CDR3 bases: TGTGCCAGCAGTGACCGGGCAGGGGTTAGCGATGGCTACACCTTC. Translated, it gives CASSDRAGVSDGYTF. V is TRBV6-4 and J is TRBJ1-2, with a weak D call TRBD1 (6 bases). The CDR3 loop spans 15 amino acids. Germline CDR1 reads MRHNA; CDR2 reads SNTAGT. Trimming pared 2 bases from V and 6 bases from J, leaving 16 bases between.

The chain carries TRBV7-9 and TRBJ2-5, with unresolved D. Trimming shortened V by 2 bases and J by 0 bases, and 7 bases separated the two germline ends. CDR1 and CDR2 (germline): SEHNR, FQNEAQ (reference sequence). The CDR3 loop spans 14 amino acids. The CDR3: CASSLPSYQETQYF. The DNA of the CDR3 is TGTGCCAGCAGCTTACCCAGTTACCAAGAGACCCAGTACTTC.

This clone has only one observation. The chain links TRBV7-9 to TRBJ1-5; D is ambiguous. Germline CDR1 and CDR2: SEHNR and FQNEAQ (reference sequence). The CDR3 length is 13 residues. V was cut by 5 bases and J by 5 bases, with 10 bases left in between. CDR3 protein: CASSPLFDQPQHF. CDR3 sequence (DNA): TGTGCCAGCAGCCCATTGTTTGATCAGCCCCAGCATTTT.